This entry lists 5 T cell receptor beta chains sequenced from one sample in a study of blood T cell repertoires in COVID-19 (dated by TCRdb to the early 2020s). The library was prepared using the immunoSEQ multiplex PCR assay. What TCRdb holds here is the immuneACCESS table cut down to in-frame rearrangements. Part of the clones is not present; checked against another copy, under half of the missing clones reflect an unresolved V gene, and the others are unexplained. In all, the sample holds about 140,000 clones, and roughly 83% of those were seen once. The ten largest clones add up to roughly 4.9% of the sample. The sample consisted of PBMCs or T cells enriched from blood (not recorded which). These receptors were taken from a man between 65 and 80 years old who had been exposed to COVID-19.

The V gene is TRBV5-5, the J gene TRBJ2-7; TRBD1 agrees at 10 bases. V gave up 5 bases and J gave up 6 bases; unmatched junction bases: 5. The CDR3 sequence is 13 residues long. The germline V gene has CDR1 SGHKS and CDR2 YYEKEE (reference sequence). CDR3 nucleotides: TGTGCCAGCAGTTCCGGGACAGGGGCCGAGCAGTACTTC. Its translation: CASSSGTGAEQYF.

The genes are TRBV5-6 and TRBJ1-5, with TRBD1 matching 11 bases. The V segment lost 2 bases and the J segment 3 bases; nucleotides outside the gene matches: 4. Germline CDR1 and CDR2: SGHDT and YYEEEE. The CDR3 is 16 residues long. CDR3 DNA: TGTGCCAGCAGCTTTGGGACAGGGGGTGCCAATCAGCCCCAGCATTTT. It is translated as CASSFGTGGANQPQHF. The full variable domain, rest sourced from reference TRBV5-6 and TRBJ1-5, is DAGVTQSPTHLIKTRGQQVTLRCSPKSGHDTVSWYQQALGQGPQFIFQYYEEEERQRGNFPDRFSGHQFPNYSSELNVNALLLGDSALYLCASSFGTGGANQPQHFGDGTRLSIL.

V is TRBV5-4 and J is TRBJ2-7; TRBD2 matches at 10 bases. CDR3 length equals 15 residues. Germline V gene lookup returns CDR1 SGHNT and CDR2 YYREEE (reference sequence). Trimming removed 0 bases from V and 4 bases from J; junction bases left unmatched: 4. This CDR3 is CASSLGSLAGYEQYF. The CDR3 nucleotides read TGTGCCAGCAGCTTGGGGTCACTAGCGGGATACGAGCAGTACTTC.

The rearrangement uses TRBV3-1 (or the pseudogene TRBV3-2) and TRBJ2-5; 11 bases align to TRBD2. After removal of 0 bases from V and 3 bases from J, the junction contained 9 bases not matched to a gene. Germline values: CDR1 LGHDT, CDR2 YNNKEL (reference sequence). This CDR3 is 18 amino acids long. Here the CDR3 reads CASSQEFGVAGGEETQYF. The CDR3 DNA reads as TGTGCCAGCAGCCAAGAGTTCGGAGTAGCGGGGGGGGAAGAGACCCAGTACTTC.

The gene calls are TRBV30 and TRBJ2-7; 7 bases align to TRBD1. Germline V gene lookup returns CDR1 GTSNPN and CDR2 SVGIG (reference sequence). The CDR3 runs to 14 residues. With 6 bases clipped from V and 12 bases from J, the junction kept 20 bases outside the gene matches. CDR3 region: CACHMGDSAFRMYF. CDR3 nucleotide sequence: TGTGCCTGCCACATGGGGGACAGTGCATTTAGGATGTACTTC. Full variable domain (outside the CDR3, taken from reference TRBV30 and TRBJ2-7): SQTIHQWPATLVQPVGSPLSLECTVEGTSNPNLYWYRQAAGRGLQLLFYSVGIGQISSEVPQNLSASRPQDRQFILSSKKLLLSDSGFYLCACHMGDSAFRMYFGPGTRLTVT.